A single sample gave rise to the 25 T cell receptor beta chains below, sequenced in a study of immune reconstitution after stem cell transplant in scleroderma. TCRdb processed the RT-PCR reads anew with MiXCR; each CDR3 protein has one entry. This sample has some 2,200 distinct CDR3 sequences, with around 7.8% found just once. Sampling was done before or after autologous hematopoietic stem cell transplantation (not recorded which). These receptors were taken from a male donor with systemic sclerosis.

This clonotype was seen a handful of times. J is TRBJ1-2 and V is TRBV5-1; 7 nucleotides match TRBD1. Trimming removed 4 bases from V and 7 bases from J; junction bases left unmatched: 7. From germline, CDR1 is SGHRS and CDR2 YFSETQ. The CDR3 is 13 residues long. CDR3 sequence reads: CASSGEGASGYTF. The DNA for the CDR3 is TGCGCCAGCAGCGGTGAGGGGGCGAGTGGCTACACCTTC. The whole variable domain, filled in from reference TRBV5-1 and TRBJ1-2, reads KAGVTQTPRYLIKTRGQQVTLSCSPISGHRSVSWYQQTPGQGLQFLFEYFSETQRNKGNFPGRFSGRQFSNSRSEMNVSTLELGDSALYLCASSGEGASGYTFGSGTRLTVV.

The rearrangement uses TRBV6-2 or TRBV6-3 and TRBJ2-3, with D maybe TRBD2 (6 bases). The germline V gene encodes CDR1 MNHEY and CDR2 SVGEGT. The V end was cut by 5 bases, the J end by 2 bases, with 17 bases between. The CDR3 has 16 amino acids. CDR3: CASSPRRLDNTDTQYF. The CDR3 DNA sequence: TGTGCCAGCAGTCCCCGCCGACTAGATAACACAGATACGCAGTATTTT.

This clonotype is medium-sized in the sample. The rearrangement joins TRBV10-3 to TRBJ2-3; 8 nucleotides align to TRBD2. The V gene's germline CDR1 is ENHRY and CDR2 SYGVKD. Trimming at V came to 6 bases and at J to 0 bases, leaving 5 bases not matched to a gene. There are 15 residues in the CDR3. CDR3 sequence: CAISLSGASTDTQYF. CDR3 nucleotides: TGTGCCATCAGCCTTAGCGGGGCTAGCACAGATACGCAGTATTTT.

Within the sample, this clonotype is medium-sized. The chain has TRBV3-1 and TRBJ2-1, with 9 positions matching TRBD1. The CDR3 is made up of 15 amino acids. Trimming cost V 2 bases and J 8 bases; bases outside gene matches: 7. Germline CDR1 is LGHDT and CDR2 is YNNKEL (reference sequence). For the CDR3, the DNA is TGTGCCAGCAGCCAAACCGGGACAGGGAACGATGAGCAGTTCTTC. As protein: CASSQTGTGNDEQFF.

There are a few counts of this clonotype. The chain has TRBV7-9 and TRBJ1-1; no clear D gene. The germline gives CDR1 SEHNR, CDR2 FQNEAQ (reference sequence). V was pared by 4 bases and J by 1 base, with 7 bases between. This CDR3 has 13 amino acids. The CDR3 spells CASSYSENTEAFF. CDR3 sequence (DNA): TGTGCCAGCAGCTATAGTGAGAACACTGAAGCTTTCTTT.

In its sample, this clonotype is large. This chain links TRBV28 with TRBJ1-5; the D is unclear. The CDR3 sequence is 12 residues long. V lost 3 bases to trimming and J lost 6 bases, with 6 bases between them. The germline V gene has CDR1 MDHEN and CDR2 SYDVKM. The CDR3 nucleotides read TGTGCCAGCAGTTTGCGAGCTCAGCCCCAGCATTTT. It yields the protein CASSLRAQPQHF.

This clonotype is termed medium-sized (0.01 to 0.1%). The chain joins TRBV20-1 to TRBJ2-7, with D unclear. The CDR3 runs to 13 residues. V lost 0 bases and J lost 1, with 7 bases in between. Germline V lookup: CDR1 DFQATT, CDR2 SNEGSKA (reference sequence). As DNA, the CDR3 is TGCAGTGCTAGAGAGGTGGGATCCTACGAGCAGTACTTC. Its protein product is CSAREVGSYEQYF.

This clonotype is termed medium-sized. CDR3 sequence: CSARLGPQETQYF. DNA for the CDR3: TGCAGTGCTAGATTGGGACCCCAAGAGACCCAGTACTTC. The chain recombines TRBV20-1 with TRBJ2-5, with D possibly being TRBD1 or TRBD2 (5 bases each). The CDR3 loop spans 13 amino acids. The ends were cut back, 2 bases at V and 1 base at J, with 8 bases in the middle. CDR1 DFQATT and CDR2 SNEGSKA come from the germline V gene (reference sequence).

The chain couples TRBV7-6 to TRBJ1-5; 9 bases are shared with TRBD1. Germline V gene sequence: CDR1 SGHVS, CDR2 FNYEAQ. The CDR3 spans 15 residues. J was trimmed by 2 bases and V by 5 bases; bases with no gene match: 4. The CDR3 is CASSPGDRGNQPQHF. CDR3 nucleotide sequence: TGTGCCAGCAGCCCCGGGGACAGGGGCAATCAGCCCCAGCATTTT.

This clonotype is termed medium-sized (0.01 to 0.1%). V gene TRBV20-1 combines with J gene TRBJ2-7; the match to TRBD2 covers 12 bases. The CDR3 is 14 amino acids. From germline, CDR1 is DFQATT and CDR2 SNEGSKA (reference sequence). Losses at the gene ends were 4 bases for V and 6 bases for J; bases not matched to a gene: 7. The CDR3 spells CSATGTSGLLEQYF. As DNA, the CDR3 is TGCAGTGCTACCGGGACTAGCGGGCTGCTCGAGCAGTACTTC.

This clonotype is deemed large. Here the CDR3 reads CASSVESYTDTQYF. Here the CDR3 DNA reads TGTGCCAGCAGCGTAGAATCTTACACAGATACGCAGTATTTT. The genes are TRBV9 and TRBJ2-3; D remains unclear. The germline gives CDR1 SGDLS, CDR2 YYNGEE. V lost 0 bases and J lost 2, with 7 bases in between. The CDR3 has 14 residues.

The chain joins TRBV4-2 to TRBJ2-5, with TRBD2 matching 8 bases. Germline lookup yields CDR1 LGHNA and CDR2 YNFKEQ. V lost 0 bases, J lost 10 bases, and 16 bases stayed unmatched. There are 17 residues in the CDR3. CDR3 DNA sequence: TGTGCCAGCAGCCAAGATATGGCTAGCGGGCCACGGGCCGGCCAGTACTTC. Translated: CASSQDMASGPRAGQYF.

With respect to this clonotype: This is likely a read error, given that the CDR3 carries no conserved phenylalanine or tryptophan at its end. This chain connects TRBV14 to TRBJ2-3; 7 bases are shared with TRBD2. There are 19 residues in the CDR3. Germline CDR1 is SGHDN and CDR2 is FVKESK. The CDR3 reads CASSQDTLMWEGLTDTQYL. The CDR3 DNA follows: TGCGCCAGCAGCCAAGATACCCTTATGTGGGAGGGCCTTACAGATACGCAGTATCTT.

By sample share, this clonotype is medium-sized. The chain employs TRBV28 and TRBJ1-3; D is possibly TRBD1 (6 bases). The CDR3 is 18 residues long. The germline V gene encodes CDR1 MDHEN and CDR2 SYDVKM. The ends were cut back, 7 bases at V and 0 bases at J, with 22 bases in the middle. CDR3 sequence (DNA): TGTGCCAGCACCTCCCCCGTGGGGGGCTCGTACTCTGGAAACACCATATATTTT. Translation gives CASTSPVGGSYSGNTIYF.

As concerns this clonotype: A much more abundant neighbour one base away suggests this may be a read error. The V call is TRBV29-1, the J call TRBJ2-2, with D possibly TRBD2 on 5 matching bases. The CDR3 is 15 amino acids. V lost 6 bases and J 0 bases, leaving 14 bases between the germline ends. CDR1 is SQVTM and CDR2 is ANQGSEA in the germline V gene. The chain's CDR3 is CSVARRGTNTGELFF. The DNA for the CDR3 is TGCAGCGTGGCCCGACGGGGAACGAACACCGGGGAGCTGTTTTTT.

In this sample, this clonotype turned up a few times. CDR3 coding DNA: TGTGCCAGCAGTTTTGGGGGGACCAGCCAGCCCCAGCATTTT. It yields the protein CASSFGGTSQPQHF. The chain employs TRBV27 and TRBJ1-5; tentative D call: TRBD1 (5 bases). Germline values: CDR1 MNHEY, CDR2 SMNVEV (reference sequence). Deletions cut 3 bases from V and 7 bases from J, with 13 bases between. The CDR3 loop spans 14 amino acids.

This clonotype counts as medium-sized. This sequence joins TRBV5-1 and TRBJ2-3; 8 bases are a match to TRBD1. The V gene end was trimmed by 2 bases and the J gene end by 0 bases; junction bases not matched to a gene: 5. CDR3 size: 16 residues. Germline assignment: CDR1 SGHRS and CDR2 YFSETQ. The CDR3 nucleotides read TGCGCCAGCAGCTTCATGCAGGGGGCCAGCACAGATACGCAGTATTTT. Protein: CASSFMQGASTDTQYF.

The gene calls are TRBV4-1 and TRBJ2-1, with a possible D match to TRBD1 (7 bases). Germline V gene sequence: CDR1 MGHRA, CDR2 YSYEKL. Trimming shortened V by 1 base and J by 8 bases, and 15 bases separated the two germline ends. The CDR3 totals 15 residues. The CDR3 coding sequence is TGCGCCAGCAGCCAAGGCCAGGGGGGTCGAGATGAGCAGTTCTTC. Amino acid sequence: CASSQGQGGRDEQFF.

By its share, this clonotype is medium-sized (0.01 to 0.1%). The CDR3 sequence: CASSYSRDRTNTEAFF. The CDR3 DNA reads TGTGCCAGCAGTTACTCTAGAGACAGGACGAACACTGAAGCTTTCTTT. The chain employs TRBV6-5 and TRBJ1-1; perhaps TRBD1 as D (6 bases). CDR1 and CDR2 (germline): MNHEY, SVGAGI. CDR3 size: 16 residues. V was clipped by 0 bases and J by 1 base, with 12 bases between them.

This clonotype is judged medium-sized (0.01 to 0.1%). V is TRBV28 and J is TRBJ1-2; D unresolved. This CDR3 is 14 amino acids long. Germline assignment: CDR1 MDHEN and CDR2 SYDVKM. V lost 6 bases to trimming and J lost 2 bases, with 13 bases between them. The CDR3 DNA follows: TGTGCCAGCAGATTCTGGACTGAGAACTATGGCTACACCTTC. Protein: CASRFWTENYGYTF.

In this sample, this clonotype turned up a few times. The chain carries TRBV29-1 and TRBJ1-3; 8 bases line up with TRBD1. V shed 3 bases, J shed 4 bases, and the junction held 5 bases outside the gene matches. Germline loops: CDR1 SQVTM, CDR2 ANQGSEA. The CDR3 contains 14 residues. The CDR3 DNA follows: TGCAGCGTTGATCAGGGGGCGTCGGGAAACACCATATATTTT. Translation: CSVDQGASGNTIYF.

This clonotype rates as medium-sized. V is TRBV28 and J is TRBJ2-1; D gene ambiguous. The V and J ends lost 7 bases and 0 bases respectively, with 10 bases between them. Germline V gene lookup returns CDR1 MDHEN and CDR2 SYDVKM. This CDR3 contains 14 residues. In nucleotides, the CDR3 is TGTGCCAGCAAAGACTCCAGCTCCTACAATGAGCAGTTCTTC. Its protein product is CASKDSSSYNEQFF.

This chain joins TRBV19 and TRBJ1-4, with 7 nucleotides matching TRBD1. Germline V gives CDR1 LNHDA, CDR2 SQIVND (reference sequence). Trimming took 7 bases from V and 7 from J; bases not matched to a gene: 6. The CDR3 consists of 13 residues. In DNA form, the CDR3 reads TGTGCCAGTAAAGACAGGGACGTTGAAAAACTGTTTTTT. It is translated as CASKDRDVEKLFF.

This clonotype is judged medium-sized. The gene calls are TRBV5-6 and TRBJ1-5, with D uncertain. CDR1 SGHDT and CDR2 YYEEEE come from the germline V gene. CDR3 length equals 12 residues. Trimming stripped 2 bases from V and 5 bases from J, with 5 bases between. The CDR3 is CASSLPHQPQHF. CDR3 nucleotide sequence: TGTGCCAGCAGCTTACCCCATCAGCCCCAGCATTTT.

This clonotype was counted a few times. This chain uses TRBV30 with TRBJ2-1; D might be TRBD2 (5 bases). The ends were cut back, 1 base at V and 8 bases at J, with 9 bases in the middle. CDR1 GTSNPN and CDR2 SVGIG come from the germline V gene (reference sequence). The CDR3 covers 12 residues. CDR3 DNA sequence: TGTGCCTGGAGTGATGAGGGCTATGAGCAGTTCTTC. Its protein is CAWSDEGYEQFF.